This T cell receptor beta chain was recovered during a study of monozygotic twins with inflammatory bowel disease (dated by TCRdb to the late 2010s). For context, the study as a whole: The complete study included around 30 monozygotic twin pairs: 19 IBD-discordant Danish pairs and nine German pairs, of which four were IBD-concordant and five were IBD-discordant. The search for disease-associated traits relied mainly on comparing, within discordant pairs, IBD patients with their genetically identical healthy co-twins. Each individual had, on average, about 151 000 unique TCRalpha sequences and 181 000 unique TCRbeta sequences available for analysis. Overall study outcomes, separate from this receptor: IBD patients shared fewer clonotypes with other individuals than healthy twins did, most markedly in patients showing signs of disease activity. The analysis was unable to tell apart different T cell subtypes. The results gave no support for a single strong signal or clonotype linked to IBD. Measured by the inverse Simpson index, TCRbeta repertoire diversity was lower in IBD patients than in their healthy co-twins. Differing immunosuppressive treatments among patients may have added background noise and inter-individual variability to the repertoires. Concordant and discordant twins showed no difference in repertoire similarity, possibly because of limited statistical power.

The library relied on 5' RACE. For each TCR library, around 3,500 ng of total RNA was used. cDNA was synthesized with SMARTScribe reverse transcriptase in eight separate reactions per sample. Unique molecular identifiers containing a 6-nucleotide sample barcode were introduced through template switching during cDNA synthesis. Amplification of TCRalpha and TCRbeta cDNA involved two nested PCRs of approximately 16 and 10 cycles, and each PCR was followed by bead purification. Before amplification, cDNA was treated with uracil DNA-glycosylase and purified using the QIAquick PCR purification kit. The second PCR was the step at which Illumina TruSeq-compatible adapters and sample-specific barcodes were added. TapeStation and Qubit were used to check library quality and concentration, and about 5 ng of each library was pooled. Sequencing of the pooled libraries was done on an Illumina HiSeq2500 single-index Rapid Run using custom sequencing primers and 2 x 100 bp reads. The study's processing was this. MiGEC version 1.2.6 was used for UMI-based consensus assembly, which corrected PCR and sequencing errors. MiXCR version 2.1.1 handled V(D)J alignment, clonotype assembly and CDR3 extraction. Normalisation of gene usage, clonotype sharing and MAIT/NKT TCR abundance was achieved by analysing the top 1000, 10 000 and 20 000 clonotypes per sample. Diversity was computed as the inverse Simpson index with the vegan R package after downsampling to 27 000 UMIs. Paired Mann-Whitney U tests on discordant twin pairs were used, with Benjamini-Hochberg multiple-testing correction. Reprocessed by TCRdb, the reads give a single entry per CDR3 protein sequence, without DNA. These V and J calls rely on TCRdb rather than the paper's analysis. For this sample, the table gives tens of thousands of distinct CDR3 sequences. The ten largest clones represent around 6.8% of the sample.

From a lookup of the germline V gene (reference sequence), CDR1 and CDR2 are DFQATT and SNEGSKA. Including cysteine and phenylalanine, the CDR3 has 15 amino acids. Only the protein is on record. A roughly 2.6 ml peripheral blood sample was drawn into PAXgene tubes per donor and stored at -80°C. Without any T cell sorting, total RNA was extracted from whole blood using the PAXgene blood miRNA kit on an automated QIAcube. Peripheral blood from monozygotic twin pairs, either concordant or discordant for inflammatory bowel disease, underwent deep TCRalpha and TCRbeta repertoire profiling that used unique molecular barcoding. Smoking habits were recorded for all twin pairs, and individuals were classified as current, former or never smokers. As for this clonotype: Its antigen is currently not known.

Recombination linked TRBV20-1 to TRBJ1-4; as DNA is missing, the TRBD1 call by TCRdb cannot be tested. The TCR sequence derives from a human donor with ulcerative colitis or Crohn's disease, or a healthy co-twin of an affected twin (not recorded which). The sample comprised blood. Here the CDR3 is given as CSARGGGARSEKLFF.